The present TCR beta chain was sequenced within a study of regulatory T cells in long-lasting Graves disease. Regarding time point: newly diagnosed GD, antithyroid drugs for less than 3 months. PBMC-extracted RNA yielded the TCR library. This clonotype showed up many times. CDR1 is LGHDT, CDR2 YNNKEL, per germline (reference sequence). The CDR3 has 15 amino acids. V was shortened by 1 base and J by 4 bases, with 14 bases between the two germline ends. To make TCR beta libraries, researchers used iRepertoire HTBI primers and Arm-PCR of CDR3 regions. In TCRdb, the multiplex PCR reads were re-called with MiXCR into one record per CDR3 protein. The repertoire includes roughly 400,000 distinct CDR3 sequences, about 16% of them detected once, and under 30% sits in the top ten. This same sample was also part of a study on T cells in Graves' hyperthyroidism and ophthalmopathy.

The sample was peripheral blood mononuclear cells (PBMCs), taken at new diagnosis, from a patient treated with antithyroid drugs. The chain is built from TRBV3-1 and TRBJ2-7, with unresolved D. The origin of this receptor is a woman in her late teens or twenties with Graves disease. The CDR3 sequence: CASSQAPGTEYEQYF. The CDR3 region has the DNA TGTGCCAGCAGCCAAGCGCCAGGCACTGAGTACGAGCAGTACTTC.